This TCR beta chain was found in a study of blood T cell repertoires in COVID-19. Study background: Sites across the United States, Italy and Spain contributed samples from acute and convalescent COVID-19. T cells, B-cell-depleted T cells, or PBMCs supplied cDNA or gDNA.

Some clones are missing from TCRdb's copy, which holds only in-frame ones; the method was immunoSEQ multiplex PCR. This repertoire shows about 85,000 clones, about 80% found once; its top ten account for about 6.3%. J was trimmed by 2 bases and V by 7 bases; bases with no gene match: 8. CDR3 length equals 15 residues. Germline V CDR1 and CDR2: MNHEY, SVGAGI. The source of this sequence is a man between 60 and 75 years old with acute or convalescent COVID-19. The chain employs TRBV6-5 and TRBJ1-3, with 7 positions matching TRBD1. Sequencing was performed on peripheral blood. In DNA, the CDR3 is TGTGCCAGCATCACGACAGGGTTTACTGGAAACACCATATATTTT. Encoded protein: CASITTGFTGNTIYF.